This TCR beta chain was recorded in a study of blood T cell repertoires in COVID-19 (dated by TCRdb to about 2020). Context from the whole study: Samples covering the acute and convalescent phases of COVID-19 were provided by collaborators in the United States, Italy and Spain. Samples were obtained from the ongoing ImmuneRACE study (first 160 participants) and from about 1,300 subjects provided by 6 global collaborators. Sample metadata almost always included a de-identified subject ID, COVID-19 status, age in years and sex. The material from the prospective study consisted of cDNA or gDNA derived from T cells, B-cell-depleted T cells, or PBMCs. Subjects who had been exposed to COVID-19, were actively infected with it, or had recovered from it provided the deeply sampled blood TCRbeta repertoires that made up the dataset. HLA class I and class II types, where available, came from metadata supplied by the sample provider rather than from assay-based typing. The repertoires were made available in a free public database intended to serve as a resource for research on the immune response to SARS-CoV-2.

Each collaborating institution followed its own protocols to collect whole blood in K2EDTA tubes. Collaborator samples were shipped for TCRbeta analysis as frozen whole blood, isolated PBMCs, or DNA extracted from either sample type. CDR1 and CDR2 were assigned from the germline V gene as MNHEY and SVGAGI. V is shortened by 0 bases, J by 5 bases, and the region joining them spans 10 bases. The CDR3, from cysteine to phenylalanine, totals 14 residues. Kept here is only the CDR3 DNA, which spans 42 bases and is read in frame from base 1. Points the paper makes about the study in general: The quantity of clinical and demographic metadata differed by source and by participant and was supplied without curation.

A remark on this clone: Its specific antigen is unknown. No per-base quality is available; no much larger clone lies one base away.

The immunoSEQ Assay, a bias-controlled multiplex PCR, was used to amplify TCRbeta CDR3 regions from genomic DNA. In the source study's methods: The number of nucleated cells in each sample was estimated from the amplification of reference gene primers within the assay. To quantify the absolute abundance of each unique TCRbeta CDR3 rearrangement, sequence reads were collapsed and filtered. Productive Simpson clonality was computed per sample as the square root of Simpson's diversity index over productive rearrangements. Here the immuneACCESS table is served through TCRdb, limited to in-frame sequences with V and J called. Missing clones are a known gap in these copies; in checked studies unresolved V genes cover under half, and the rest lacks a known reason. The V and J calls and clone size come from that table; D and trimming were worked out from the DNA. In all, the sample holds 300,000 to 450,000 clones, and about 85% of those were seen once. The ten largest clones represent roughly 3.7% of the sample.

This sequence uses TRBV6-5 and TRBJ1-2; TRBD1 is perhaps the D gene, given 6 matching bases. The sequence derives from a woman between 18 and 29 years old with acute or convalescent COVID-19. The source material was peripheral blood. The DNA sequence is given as TGTGCCAGCAGTTACTCGGGGGCTCGGTATGGCTACACCTTC. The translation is CASSYSGARYGYTF.